This TCR beta chain is drawn from a study of cytomegalovirus exposure and HLA in healthy donors (TCRdb year 2017). General notes on the study: A later analysis indicated that the 95 to 150 validation repertoires were generated on the platform also employed for the 650 to 850 repertoires of the first cohort. The study aimed to test whether signatures of past pathogen exposure could be identified by cataloging public T cell receptors. Along with the approximately 700-subject first cohort, a separate validation cohort of 120 different subjects was used. High-throughput TCR immunosequencing, statistical association of individual TCRs with disease status, and machine learning were combined to predict cytomegalovirus infection status. Findings and caveats that apply to the study as a whole: It was suggested by the authors that the approach could potentially be generalized to other disease states and immunological phenotypes. All 120 or so repertoires were used to score co-occurrence in the validation cohort in a later analysis, because that analysis had no HLA typing for the cohort. In a later analysis, TCRs clustered in the first cohort were found to also tend to co-occur in the approximately 120 validation repertoires, with approximately 93% of cluster scores above 0. Across donors, most TCR sequences were observed very rarely, whereas some public TCRs were present in many individuals. A total of about 180 TCR beta chains were listed by the study as associated with cytomegalovirus. In vitro tests confirmed that a few of the cytomegalovirus-associated TCR beta chains recognize cytomegalovirus antigens. The classifier was reported to diagnose cytomegalovirus status with high specificity and sensitivity in both the original cohort and the validation cohort.

The protocol used for the library was the immunoSEQ multiplex PCR assay. As for how the authors treated the data: A statistical classification framework was built to diagnose cytomegalovirus status from the catalog of TCR beta chain sequences. TCRdb took over this immuneACCESS table, retaining in-frame rearrangements with V and J assigned. Such tables are incomplete; in checked studies, under half of the missing clones stem from an unresolved V gene, and the remainder is unexplained. V, J and clone size reflect that table, while D and trimming were determined from the DNA. The sample table contains 110,000 or so clones; only one count was recorded for around 89% of them. The ten biggest clones cover 1.5% to 2% of the sample. The donors were included in the validation cohort of approximately 130 subjects, a group kept apart from the roughly 670-subject first cohort. The germline V gene (reference sequence) provides CDR1 DFQATT and CDR2 SNEGSKA. Measured from the cysteine to the phenylalanine, the CDR3 is 11 residues long. The CDR3 DNA has 33 bases and is translated from base 1. The trim is 6 bases for V and 6 bases for J, with a gap of 10 bases between the germline ends.

A note on this clone: No cognate antigen has been identified for it. Base-call qualities are not available, and no considerably larger clone is one nucleotide away.

This sequence originates from a man aged 18 to 29 in good health and CMV-seronegative. This receptor chain uses TRBV20-1 and TRBJ2-3; the D segment could be TRBD1, given 6 matching bases. The specimen sequenced was PBMCs. The bases are TGCAGTGCAAAAACAGGGGATACGCAGTATTTT. It is translated as CSAKTGDTQYF.